This T cell receptor (beta chain) is from a study of T-cell memory formation after mild COVID-19. Turning to the study itself: TCR clusters showed largely donor specificity.

This clonotype was seen a few times. Germline V gives CDR1 MRHNA, CDR2 SNTAGT. Trimming at V came to 3 bases and at J to 5 bases, leaving 5 bases not matched to a gene. The CDR3 consists of 14 residues. One entry per CDR3 protein, called by TCRdb with MiXCR from the 5' RACE reads. Of a few hundred thousand distinct CDR3 sequences in the sample, approximately 25% were seen once. The sample consisted of PBMCs or a T cell subset sorted from them (not recorded which). This clonotype was sampled from an adult woman who had mild COVID-19 (a few samples of this study predate the infection). Cell type and time point are not known. This chain uses TRBV6-4 with TRBJ1-1; 8 positions match TRBD1. CDR3 sequence (DNA): TGTGCCAGCAGTGAGACAGGGGCGGGAACTGAAGCTTTCTTT. It specifies CASSETGAGTEAFF.